This T cell receptor (beta chain) was recovered during a study of CD8+ T cells in alopecia areata. V gave up 1 base and J gave up 4 bases, with 17 bases separating them. CDR3 length equals 16 residues. CDR1 is SNHLY, CDR2 FYNNEI, per germline. Stated treatment: oral pan-JAK inhibitor, 5-10 mg twice daily. This clone was counted once. RNA extraction was followed by reverse transcription into cDNA, which acted as the sequencing template. Here immunoSEQ multiplex PCR was the method, and the copy in TCRdb shows in-frame clones only, minus some. The sample yields about 140,000 clones, roughly 54% seen once.

The genes are TRBV2 and TRBJ2-7; the D call may be TRBD1 or TRBD2 (5 bases each). This TCR came from a human donor with alopecia areata. Here the sequenced sample was CD8+ T cells sorted from blood, taken at week 4, from a patient treated with tofacitinib. Written as DNA, the CDR3 is TGTGCCAGCAGTGAAGGCAGGGAGTTTTTAAAGTACGAGCAGTACTTC. As protein: CASSEGREFLKYEQYF.